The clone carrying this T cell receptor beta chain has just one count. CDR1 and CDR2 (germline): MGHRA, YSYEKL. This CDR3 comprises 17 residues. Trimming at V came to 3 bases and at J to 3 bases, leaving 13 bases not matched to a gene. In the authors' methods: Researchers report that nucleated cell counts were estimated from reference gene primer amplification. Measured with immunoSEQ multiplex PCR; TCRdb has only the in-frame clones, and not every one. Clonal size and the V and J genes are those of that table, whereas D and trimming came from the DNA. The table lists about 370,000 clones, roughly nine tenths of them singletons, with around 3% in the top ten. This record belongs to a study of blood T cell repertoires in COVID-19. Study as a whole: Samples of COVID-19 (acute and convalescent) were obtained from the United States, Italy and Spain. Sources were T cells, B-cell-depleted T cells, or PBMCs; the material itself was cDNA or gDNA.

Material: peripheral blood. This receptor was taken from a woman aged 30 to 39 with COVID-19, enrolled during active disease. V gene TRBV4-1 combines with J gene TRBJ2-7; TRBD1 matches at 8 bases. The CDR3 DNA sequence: TGCGCCAGCAGCCACCCCACGGCCAGGGGGCGAGGCTACGAGCAGTACTTC. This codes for CASSHPTARGRGYEQYF.